The clone carrying this T cell receptor beta chain has just a few counts. The antigen is unknown. Sequencing was performed with immunoSEQ multiplex PCR; in TCRdb, only in-frame clones are kept and a portion is missing. This sample yields approximately 42,000 clones, of which 81% are seen a single time; less than 0.55% belongs to the top ten. This sample was included in a study of STAT3 mutations in large granular lymphocyte leukemia. Whole-study findings and limits: All newly emerging clones after therapy were STAT3 wild type. In T-cell large granular lymphocyte leukemia, about half of patients showed multiple immunodominant subclonotypes.

Germline V lookup: CDR1 PRHDT, CDR2 FYEKMQ (reference sequence). Germline trimming cut 8 bases from V and 5 bases from J; bases unmatched to any gene: 9. There are 15 residues in the CDR3. The V call is TRBV13, the J call TRBJ2-1; TRBD2 aligns across 10 bases. The TCR originated in a human donor with T large granular lymphocyte leukemia. Some clones in this sample may be carry-over from other donors' samples. The sequenced material came from PBMCs. CDR3 nucleotides: TGTGCCAGCGGGGACGGACTAGCGGTAGACAATGAGCAGTTCTTC. Protein sequence: CASGDGLAVDNEQFF.